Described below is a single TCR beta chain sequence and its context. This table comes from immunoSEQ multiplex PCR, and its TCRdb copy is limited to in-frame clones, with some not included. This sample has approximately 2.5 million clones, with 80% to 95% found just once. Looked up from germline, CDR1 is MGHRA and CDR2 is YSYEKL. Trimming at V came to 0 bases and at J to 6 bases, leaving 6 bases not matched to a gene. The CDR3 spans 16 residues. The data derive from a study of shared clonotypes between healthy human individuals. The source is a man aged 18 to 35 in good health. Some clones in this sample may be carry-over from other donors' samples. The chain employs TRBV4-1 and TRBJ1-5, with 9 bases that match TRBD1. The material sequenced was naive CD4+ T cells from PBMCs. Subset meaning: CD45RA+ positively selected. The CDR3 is CASSQESGTGLQPQHF. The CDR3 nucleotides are TGCGCCAGCAGCCAAGAATCAGGGACAGGGCTTCAGCCCCAGCATTTT.